These 29 T cell receptor beta chains were all obtained from the same sample, sequenced in a study of T cell responses to AZD1222 COVID-19 vaccine. The method was immunoSEQ multiplex PCR; TCRdb's version includes in-frame clones alone and lacks a portion of them. The profile shows 95,000 to 150,000 clones, about 92% of them singletons. The material was peripheral blood, obtained on day 0 of AZD1222 vaccination. These receptor sequences come from an adult in good health.

This sequence joins TRBV18 and TRBJ2-1; 10 positions agree with TRBD1. V shed 0 bases, J shed 7 bases, and the junction held 6 bases outside the gene matches. Germline V lookup: CDR1 KGHSH, CDR2 LQKENI. This CDR3 has 16 residues. The CDR3 DNA reads as TGTGCCAGCTCACCACCCGGGACAGGGGTCGGGAATGAGCAGTTCTTC. Translated, it gives CASSPPGTGVGNEQFF.

The chain employs TRBV5-4 and TRBJ1-6, with D unresolved. The ends were cut back, 5 bases at V and 10 bases at J, with 19 bases in the middle. The CDR3 sequence is 15 residues long. The V gene's germline CDR1 is SGHNT and CDR2 YYREEE (reference sequence). CDR3 sequence: CASRVAPEDGSPLHF. The CDR3 bases are TGTGCCAGCAGGGTAGCCCCAGAGGACGGGTCACCCCTCCACTTT.

This clone was seen only once. The chain uses TRBV6-2 or TRBV6-3 and TRBJ1-2; a weak D match, TRBD1 (6 bases). Germline V gene sequence: CDR1 MNHEY, CDR2 SVGEGT. The CDR3 sequence is 18 residues long. V gave up 4 bases and J gave up 1 base, with 22 bases separating them. DNA for the CDR3: TGTGCCAGCAGTTTAACGGGACACAGAACAACTGGTAACTATGGCTACACCTTC. This gives the protein CASSLTGHRTTGNYGYTF.

The CDR3 region is CASSLALANEQYF. For the CDR3, the DNA is TGTGCCAGCAGCTTAGCACTAGCGAACGAGCAGTACTTC. V usage is TRBV7-9 and J usage is TRBJ2-7, with 7 bases that match TRBD2. V lost 0 bases to trimming and J lost 5 bases; unmatched junction nucleotides: 1. CDR1 and CDR2 (germline): SEHNR, FQNEAQ (reference sequence). This CDR3 is built from 13 residues.

Points on this clone: This is likely an artifact of a read error, given a far larger clone one base away. The chain has TRBV4-3 and TRBJ2-7; D tentatively fits TRBD1 or TRBD2 (5 bases each). Germline CDR1 and CDR2: LGHNA and YSLEER. This CDR3 spans 15 amino acids. The CDR3 DNA reads TGCGCCAGCAGCCAAGATTGGGACGCCTCCGACGAGCAGTACTTC. It codes for CASSQDWDASDEQYF.

The CDR3 loop is CASSLDGGTGKNYGYTF. For the CDR3, the DNA is TGTGCCAGCAGCTTAGATGGAGGGACAGGGAAAAACTATGGCTACACCTTC. This chain links TRBV7-8 with TRBJ1-2; 9 bases agree with TRBD1. The CDR3 consists of 17 residues. CDR1 and CDR2 from the germline V gene are SGHVS and FQNEAQ. V trimming: 1 base; J trimming: 2 bases; junction bases outside the gene matches: 8.

The chain has TRBV10-3 and TRBJ2-2; 7 bases line up with TRBD2. The junction had 8 bases not matched to a gene; V was cut back by 5 bases and J by 5 bases. In germline, CDR1 is ENHRY, CDR2 SYGVKD. There are 15 residues in the CDR3. The CDR3 spells CAISPERGTTGELFF. The CDR3 DNA follows: TGTGCCATCAGTCCGGAGCGGGGAACTACCGGGGAGCTGTTTTTT.

The rearrangement joins TRBV18 to TRBJ1-2; TRBD1 is a possible D gene (5 bases). Germline values: CDR1 KGHSH, CDR2 LQKENI. The CDR3 contains 13 residues. V lost 5 bases to trimming and J lost 1 base, with 8 bases between them. The CDR3 sequence: CASSGGDNYGYTF. As DNA, the CDR3 is TGTGCCAGCTCAGGGGGAGATAACTATGGCTACACCTTC.

The chain carries TRBV5-4 and TRBJ1-2; TRBD1 agrees at 9 bases. With 3 bases clipped from V and 4 bases from J, the junction kept 7 bases outside the gene matches. The germline V gene has CDR1 SGHNT and CDR2 YYREEE (reference sequence). The length of the CDR3 is 15 residues. The CDR3 sequence is CASSWGQGGTYGYTF. The CDR3 coding sequence is TGTGCCAGCAGCTGGGGACAGGGTGGCACCTATGGCTACACCTTC. Full variable domain (outside the CDR3, taken from reference TRBV5-4 and TRBJ1-2): ETGVTQSPTHLIKTRGQQVTLRCSSQSGHNTVSWYQQALGQGPQFIFQYYREEENGRGNFPPRFSGLQFPNYSSELNVNALELDDSALYLCASSWGQGGTYGYTFGSGTRLTVV.

The chain uses TRBV11-2 and TRBJ2-7, with 9 bases identical to TRBD1. J was trimmed by 2 bases and V by 4 bases; bases with no gene match: 9. Germline V gene data show CDR1 as SGHAT and CDR2 as FQNNGV. The CDR3 extends over 16 amino acids. The CDR3 DNA reads as TGTGCCAGCAGCTCCAGTGTAGGACAGGGGACCTACGAGCAGTACTTC. Its protein product is CASSSSVGQGTYEQYF. Based on the CDR3 plus reference TRBV11-2 and TRBJ2-7, the full variable domain is EAGVAQSPRYKIIEKRQSVAFWCNPISGHATLYWYQQILGQGPKLLIQFQNNGVVDDSQLPKDRFSAERLKGVDSTLKIQPAKLEDSAVYLCASSSSVGQGTYEQYFGPGTRLTVT.

The chain combines TRBV7-8 with TRBJ1-1, with D possibly matching TRBD1 (6 bases). The CDR3 runs to 15 residues. The germline V and J ends were trimmed by 5 bases and 0 bases, with 13 bases remaining between them. Germline loops: CDR1 SGHVS, CDR2 FQNEAQ. The CDR3 bases are TGTGCCAGCAGCATTCAGGGGATTTTGAACACTGAAGCTTTCTTT. Its translation: CASSIQGILNTEAFF.

The chain joins TRBV6-5 to TRBJ1-2; no firm D call. This CDR3 is 10 amino acids long. Per the germline V gene, CDR1 is MNHEY and CDR2 is SVGAGI. V lost 6 bases and J lost 6, with 5 bases in between. DNA of the CDR3: TGTGCCAGCAGGGAGGATGGCTACACCTTC. It codes for CASREDGYTF.

This rearrangement joins TRBV6-5 to TRBJ2-1, with 8 positions matching TRBD2. V gave up 4 bases and J gave up 6 bases; unmatched junction bases: 5. The CDR3 length is 14 residues. Germline V gene data show CDR1 as MNHEY and CDR2 as SVGAGI. Written as DNA, the CDR3 is TGTGCCAGCAGTTCGGGGGGGAAACCCAATGAGCAGTTCTTC. This codes for CASSSGGKPNEQFF.

The chain links TRBV27 to TRBJ1-6; D is undetermined. Deletions cut 4 bases from V and 0 bases from J, with 13 bases between. The germline V gene encodes CDR1 MNHEY and CDR2 SMNVEV (reference sequence). The CDR3 is 17 amino acids. CDR3 in amino acids: CASSWGGPSSYNSPLHF. CDR3 nucleotide sequence: TGTGCCAGCAGTTGGGGAGGGCCGAGCTCCTATAATTCACCCCTCCACTTT.

The V gene is TRBV10-2, the J gene TRBJ2-1; D remains ambiguous. Germline V gives CDR1 WSHSY, CDR2 SAAADI. Trimming stripped 7 bases from V and 5 bases from J, with 12 bases between. The length of the CDR3 is 13 residues. The CDR3, as DNA: TGCGCCAGCAAAGTGGGTCCGAACAATGAGCAGTTCTTC. Its protein is CASKVGPNNEQFF.

The V gene is TRBV11-3, the J gene TRBJ2-7; the D is unclear. Per germline, CDR1 SGHNT and CDR2 YENEEA. The germline V and J ends were trimmed by 1 base and 2 bases, with 24 bases remaining between them. CDR3 length equals 19 residues. CDR3 nucleotides: TGTGCCAGCAGCTTAGGAATATCGCTCCACTGGACGGAAACCTACGAGCAGTACTTC. Its protein product is CASSLGISLHWTETYEQYF.

The genes are TRBV10-3 and TRBJ1-1, with D possibly being TRBD1 (5 bases). V was pared by 7 bases and J by 5 bases, with 17 bases between. CDR3 length: 14 residues. Germline V CDR1 and CDR2: ENHRY, SYGVKD. CDR3 coding DNA: TGTGCCATCAACCCCGCGGGGGGAAAGACTGAAGCTTTCTTT. It is translated as CAINPAGGKTEAFF.

This chain joins TRBV7-9 and TRBJ2-2; either TRBD1 or TRBD2 may fit D (5 bases each). CDR3 length equals 16 residues. The ends were cut back, 5 bases at V and 4 bases at J, with 17 bases in the middle. Germline-derived CDR1 and CDR2 are SEHNR and FQNEAQ (reference sequence). CDR3 coding DNA: TGTGCCAGCAGCAATAGGGACGAGGGGACCACCGGGGAGCTGTTTTTT. Its protein product is CASSNRDEGTTGELFF.

The chain employs TRBV3-1 (or the pseudogene TRBV3-2) and TRBJ2-7, with TRBD2 identical over 7 bases. Germline trimming cut 0 bases from V and 13 bases from J; bases unmatched to any gene: 9. The CDR3 sequence is 13 residues long. Germline V lookup: CDR1 LGHDT, CDR2 YNNKEL (reference sequence). The CDR3 region has the DNA TGTGCCAGCAGCCAAGATGGGGAGGGCAGGATATACTTC. Protein sequence: CASSQDGEGRIYF.

This clone has a single count. This chain joins TRBV4-1 and TRBJ1-1; no definite D call. Trimming pared 5 bases from V and 0 bases from J, leaving 13 bases between. The CDR3 sequence is 15 residues long. Germline values: CDR1 MGHRA, CDR2 YSYEKL. The CDR3: CASSARLALNTEAFF. CDR3 nucleotide sequence: TGCGCCAGCAGCGCGCGACTGGCTTTGAACACTGAAGCTTTCTTT.

This rearrangement joins TRBV18 to TRBJ1-6; maybe TRBD1 (5 bases). Per the germline V gene, CDR1 is KGHSH and CDR2 is LQKENI. Trimming pared 5 bases from V and 8 bases from J, leaving 13 bases between. This CDR3 is built from 14 residues. As DNA, the CDR3 is TGTGCCAGCTCATTAGCAACACAGGATTCACCCCTCCACTTT. Translation gives CASSLATQDSPLHF. The complete variable domain, with remaining parts taken from reference TRBV18 and TRBJ1-6, reads NAGVMQNPRHLVRRRGQEARLRCSPMKGHSHVYWYRQLPEEGLKFMVYLQKENIIDESGMPKERFSAEFPKEGPSILRIQQVVRGDSAAYFCASSLATQDSPLHFGNGTRLTVT.

The chain combines TRBV28 with TRBJ1-6, with TRBD1 as a possible D gene (5 bases). CDR1 is MDHEN and CDR2 is SYDVKM in the germline V gene. The CDR3 length is 15 residues. The V end was cut by 7 bases, the J end by 12 bases, with 22 bases between. The DNA of the CDR3 is TGTGCCAGCACCCCAGGCGAGGGACGACGGATACCCCTCCACTTT. It is translated as CASTPGEGRRIPLHF.

The chain combines TRBV29-1 with TRBJ2-7, with TRBD1 identical over 7 bases. The V and J ends lost 6 bases and 1 base, in that order; junction bases with no gene match: 12. In germline, CDR1 is SQVTM, CDR2 ANQGSEA. The CDR3 contains 15 residues. The CDR3 bases are TGCAGCGTCCTAGGAGTAGGGGGCTTTTCCTACGAGCAGTACTTC. Translation: CSVLGVGGFSYEQYF.

This chain connects TRBV7-9 to TRBJ1-1; D call uncertain. V was pared by 11 bases and J by 1 base, with 17 bases between. CDR1 is SEHNR and CDR2 is FQNEAQ in the germline V gene (reference sequence). The CDR3 spans 14 residues. CDR3 nucleotide sequence: TGTGCCCTCCGTCACGGGTCGGCGAACACTGAAGCTTTCTTT. Its protein is CALRHGSANTEAFF. Filled out from reference TRBV7-9 and TRBJ1-1, the complete variable domain reads DTGVSQNPRHKITKRGQNVTFRCDPISEHNRLYWYRQTLGQGPEFLTYFQNEAQLEKSRLLSDRFSAERPKGSFSTLEIQRTEQGDSAMYLCALRHGSANTEAFFGQGTRLTVV.

The chain links TRBV9 to TRBJ2-5, with D tentatively TRBD2 (6 bases). The ends were cut back, 3 bases at V and 5 bases at J, with 17 bases in the middle. The CDR3 has 15 residues. The germline V gene has CDR1 SGDLS and CDR2 YYNGEE. The CDR3 spells CASSAGLAGSETQYF. In nucleotides, the CDR3 is TGTGCCAGCAGCGCCGGATTGGCGGGATCCGAGACCCAGTACTTC.

The chain couples TRBV10-3 to TRBJ2-7, with D unclear. Looked up from germline, CDR1 is ENHRY and CDR2 is SYGVKD. CDR3 length equals 15 residues. Trimming removed 0 bases from V and 7 bases from J, with 16 bases in between. DNA for the CDR3: TGTGCCATCAGTGAGTCGATTAACCCCTACGGGGAGCAGTACTTC. This codes for CAISESINPYGEQYF.

This chain links TRBV5-1 with TRBJ2-5; D perhaps matches TRBD1 (5 bases). This CDR3 has 14 amino acids. V shed 0 bases and J shed 3 bases, with 9 bases lying between them. The germline V gene encodes CDR1 SGHRS and CDR2 YFSETQ. CDR3 DNA sequence: TGCGCCAGCAGCTTGGGGGTAGGGGAAGAGACCCAGTACTTC. It specifies CASSLGVGEETQYF.

The chain recombines TRBV6-5 with TRBJ1-1; 7 bases map to TRBD1. Germline CDR1 reads MNHEY; CDR2 reads SVGAGI. The CDR3 length is 15 residues. V trimming: 2 bases; J trimming: 5 bases; junction bases outside the gene matches: 8. CDR3 nucleotide sequence: TGTGCCAGCAGTTACACGGTGACAGGGAGAACTGAAGCTTTCTTT. Its protein product is CASSYTVTGRTEAFF.

The V and J genes are TRBV5-6 and TRBJ2-5; D gene uncertain. Germline V gene data show CDR1 as SGHDT and CDR2 as YYEEEE. The germline V and J ends were trimmed by 0 bases and 3 bases, with 6 bases remaining between them. The CDR3 totals 13 residues. Here the CDR3 DNA reads TGTGCCAGCAGCTTGGCACAAAAAGAGACCCAGTACTTC. Protein: CASSLAQKETQYF.